This T cell receptor beta chain emerged from a study of blood T cell repertoires in COVID-19. Turning to the study itself: The samples span acute and convalescent COVID-19 from the United States, Italy and Spain. Nucleic acid was either cDNA or gDNA, and it came from T cells, B-cell-depleted T cells, or PBMCs.

As handled by the study authors: The assay estimated nucleated cells by amplifying reference gene primers. Using immunoSEQ multiplex PCR, the repertoire was profiled, and TCRdb retains in-frame clones only, with some absent. Clonal size and the V and J genes are those of that table, whereas D and trimming came from the DNA. The sample has 300,000 to 400,000 clones, around 87% seen once. Trimming shortened V by 0 bases and J by 5 bases, and 19 bases separated the two germline ends. The CDR3 is made up of 17 amino acids. Germline V gives CDR1 LGHNA, CDR2 YSLEER. The V gene is TRBV4-3, the J gene TRBJ1-1, with D unresolved. What was sequenced was peripheral blood. The TCR was taken from a woman aged 45-65 years who had recovered from COVID-19. This chain's CDR3 is CASSQELGEGSRTEAFF. The CDR3 DNA reads as TGCGCCAGCAGCCAAGAATTGGGTGAAGGGAGTAGGACTGAAGCTTTCTTT.